This T cell receptor (beta chain) is from a study of beta chain features in type 1 diabetes. The wider study: The number of sorted cells examined across all samples was some 99,000,000.

Study-level results: Shortening of TCRB CDR3s, moderate but significant, appeared in all four CD4+ subsets of Type 1 diabetes patients. The study found fewer insertions and more deletions at VDJ junctions in type 1 diabetes patients.

The CDR3 length is 16 residues. V was trimmed by 3 bases and J by 4 bases, leaving 13 bases between them. Germline V gene sequence: CDR1 LNHDA, CDR2 SQIVND (reference sequence). Post-sort purity exceeded 95% for all sorted populations. Every bit of the isolated RNA underwent reverse transcription, so sequencing read expressed TCRB transcripts. An average of roughly 4 million reads was obtained for naive, central memory and regulatory T cell samples. Measured with immunoSEQ multiplex PCR; TCRdb has only the in-frame clones, and not every one. The sample comprises approximately 150,000 clones, roughly an eighth of which are singletons, and 1.3% rests with the top ten. To note about this clone: The antigen is undetermined.

Sequenced input: central memory CD4+ T cells from blood. The rearrangement links TRBV19 to TRBJ1-6, with D uncertain. This receptor was identified in a man aged 18 to 30 with type 1 diabetes. CDR3 DNA sequence: TGTGCCAGTAGTATTAACCCCGGGAGTTATAATTCACCCCTCCACTTT. Its translation is CASSINPGSYNSPLHF.